This T cell receptor (beta chain) came from a study of shared clonotypes between healthy human individuals. Study conclusions and caveats: Represented genetic and exposure-history diversity was restricted by having few donors.

Concerning this clone itself: Its antigen remains unknown.

TCRdb's table, derived via immunoSEQ multiplex PCR, lists solely in-frame clones and lacks some. Altogether about 2 million clones are present, 85% to 95% being singletons, with the ten largest covering 0.13%. The trim removed 3 bases at V and 4 bases at J, leaving 4 bases unmatched. The CDR3 length is 15 residues. The germline gives CDR1 SGHNT, CDR2 YYREEE (reference sequence). The J gene is TRBJ2-7, the V gene TRBV5-4; 13 nucleotides align to TRBD2. Sample: naive CD4+ T cells sorted from blood. The subset: CD45RA+ positively selected. This sequence originates from a man aged 18 to 30 in good health. The CDR3 nucleotides read TGTGCCAGCAGCTGGGGGACTAGCGGGATTTACGAGCAGTACTTC. This sequence encodes CASSWGTSGIYEQYF.